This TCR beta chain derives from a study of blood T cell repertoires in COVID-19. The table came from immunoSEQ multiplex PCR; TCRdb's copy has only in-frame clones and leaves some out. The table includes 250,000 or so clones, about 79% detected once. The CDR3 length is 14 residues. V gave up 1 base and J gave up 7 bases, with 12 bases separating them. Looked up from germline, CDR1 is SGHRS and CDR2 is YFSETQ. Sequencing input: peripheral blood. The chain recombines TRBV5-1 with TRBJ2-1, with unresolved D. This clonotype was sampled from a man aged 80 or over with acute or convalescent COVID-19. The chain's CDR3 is CASSLFPARNEQFF. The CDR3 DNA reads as TGCGCCAGCAGCTTGTTTCCCGCACGGAATGAGCAGTTCTTC.